This paragraph covers one TCR beta chain sequence. Measured with immunoSEQ multiplex PCR; TCRdb has only the in-frame clones, and not every one. The repertoire consists of thousands of clones, with about 70% occurring once and the leading ten covering roughly 15%. The sample originates from a study of somatic mutations in cytotoxic T cells in rheumatoid arthritis. This CDR3 is built from 13 residues. Sequenced sample: CD8+ T cells sorted from blood. The V call is TRBV7-5, the J call TRBJ2-7; TRBD1, as called in the table, went unchecked against the DNA. TRBV7-5 is reported as a pseudogene. The TCR comes from an adult with rheumatoid arthritis. Here the CDR3 DNA reads TGTGCCAGAAGCAACAGGGATCCCTACGAGCAGTACTTC. Translating it yields CARSNRDPYEQYF.